These 14 T cell receptor beta chains share one sample of origin, sequenced in a study of shared clonotypes between healthy human individuals. Assay used: immunoSEQ multiplex PCR; TCRdb lists only in-frame clones, some missing. The sample holds about 450,000 clones, roughly 77% seen once. Specimen: PBMCs. Receptor source: a woman aged 40 to 50 in good health. Some clones in this sample may be carry-over from other donors' samples.

The V gene is TRBV29-1, the J gene TRBJ2-3, with a possible D match to TRBD1 (6 bases). Deletions cut 7 bases from V and 4 bases from J, with 18 bases between. CDR3 size: 14 residues. The germline V gene has CDR1 SQVTM and CDR2 ANQGSEA. CDR3 loop: CSAEGERGPDTQYF. In nucleotides, the CDR3 is TGCAGCGCCGAGGGGGAAAGGGGCCCAGATACGCAGTATTTT.

The chain employs TRBV5-4 and TRBJ2-1; the match to TRBD1 covers 9 bases. Unmatched junction bases numbered 13, after V lost 3 bases and J lost 9 bases. The CDR3 is 16 residues long. Germline V gene data show CDR1 as SGHNT and CDR2 as YYREEE (reference sequence). The CDR3 sequence is CASSYLNRDRVREQFF. CDR3 DNA: TGTGCCAGCAGCTACCTCAACCGGGACAGGGTACGTGAGCAGTTCTTC.

This sequence joins TRBV19 and TRBJ2-7; 9 bases map to TRBD1. The V segment lost 5 bases and the J segment 4 bases; nucleotides outside the gene matches: 6. CDR1 and CDR2 (germline): LNHDA, SQIVND (reference sequence). This CDR3 is 14 amino acids long. Here the CDR3 reads CASSLGTGLYEQYF. In DNA form, the CDR3 reads TGTGCCAGTAGTCTCGGGACAGGGCTTTACGAGCAGTACTTC.

This clone occurred once. V is TRBV19 and J is TRBJ1-5; TRBD1 aligns across 9 bases. The CDR3 has 15 residues. The V gene end was trimmed by 6 bases and the J gene end by 3 bases; junction bases not matched to a gene: 6. Germline CDR1 is LNHDA and CDR2 is SQIVND (reference sequence). The CDR3 sequence is CASSRDRENNQPQHF. The CDR3 DNA follows: TGTGCCAGTAGCAGGGACAGGGAGAACAATCAGCCCCAGCATTTT.

The J gene is TRBJ2-6, the V gene TRBV11-2; 8 bases are shared with TRBD1. Germline trimming cut 4 bases from V and 0 bases from J; bases unmatched to any gene: 8. The CDR3 extends over 18 amino acids. Per germline, CDR1 SGHAT and CDR2 FQNNGV. CDR3: CASSSPTGADSGANVLTF. In DNA form, the CDR3 reads TGTGCCAGCAGCTCCCCGACAGGGGCAGACTCTGGGGCCAACGTCCTGACTTTC.

This sequence joins TRBV10-3 and TRBJ2-2; D ambiguous. The ends were cut back, 4 bases at V and 1 base at J, with 13 bases in the middle. The CDR3 is made up of 16 amino acids. In germline, CDR1 is ENHRY, CDR2 SYGVKD. CDR3 amino acids: CAISVSLWQNTGELFF. CDR3 nucleotide sequence: TGTGCCATCAGTGTAAGTTTGTGGCAGAACACCGGGGAGCTGTTTTTT.

This clone occurred a few times. V and J are TRBV2 and TRBJ1-5, with D maybe TRBD1 (5 bases). This CDR3 has 14 amino acids. CDR1 and CDR2 (germline): SNHLY, FYNNEI. Between the trimmed V and J ends, which lost 4 bases and 2 bases, there was a span of 9 bases. CDR3 in amino acids: CASSGGGRNQPQHF. In nucleotides, the CDR3 is TGTGCCAGCAGTGGGGGCGGACGCAATCAGCCCCAGCATTTT. The full variable domain, completed using reference TRBV2 and TRBJ1-5, is EPEVTQTPSHQVTQMGQEVILRCVPISNHLYFYWYRQILGQKVEFLVSFYNNEISEKSEIFDDQFSVERPDGSNFTLKIRSTKLEDSAMYFCASSGGGRNQPQHFGDGTRLSIL.

A single count supports this clone. The genes are TRBV29-1 and TRBJ2-2; possibly TRBD2 for D (6 bases). The ends were cut back, 7 bases at V and 1 base at J, with 13 bases in the middle. Germline V CDR1 and CDR2: SQVTM, ANQGSEA. This CDR3 spans 14 amino acids. CDR3: CSARDLQNTGELFF. CDR3 nucleotide sequence: TGCAGCGCTAGGGACTTACAGAACACCGGGGAGCTGTTTTTT.

This clone was observed many times. V and J are TRBV29-1 and TRBJ2-7; 9 bases map to TRBD1. The CDR3 loop spans 14 amino acids. J was trimmed by 2 bases and V by 7 bases; bases with no gene match: 9. Germline CDR1 is SQVTM and CDR2 is ANQGSEA. The CDR3 spells CSESRDRAAYEQYF. The CDR3 DNA reads TGCAGCGAGAGCCGGGACAGGGCCGCCTACGAGCAGTACTTC.

To note about this clone: Germline and junction disagree at one end, which may indicate a read error. The CDR3 DNA sequence: TGCGCCAGCAGTGAAACGGGAGTTGGAGATACGCAGTATTTT. Its protein is CASSETGVGDTQYF. The V gene is TRBV10-3, the J gene TRBJ2-3, with D possibly TRBD2 on 6 matching bases. This CDR3 spans 14 amino acids. Germline values: CDR1 ENHRY, CDR2 SYGVKD.

The gene calls are TRBV18 and TRBJ1-1, with 7 bases matching TRBD1. CDR3 length: 15 residues. Germline V lookup: CDR1 KGHSH, CDR2 LQKENI. V shed 3 bases, J shed 4 bases, and the junction held 8 bases outside the gene matches. DNA for the CDR3: TGTGCCAGCTCACCCGACGCTAACAGGGGCACTGAAGCTTTCTTT. Translation: CASSPDANRGTEAFF.

This chain links TRBV27 with TRBJ2-1, with 11 bases that match TRBD1. The V and J ends lost 5 bases and 8 bases, in that order; junction bases with no gene match: 5. CDR3 size: 14 residues. Germline assignment: CDR1 MNHEY and CDR2 SMNVEV (reference sequence). This CDR3 reads CASSPGTGGYEQFF. In DNA, the CDR3 is TGTGCCAGCAGTCCCGGGACAGGGGGGTATGAGCAGTTCTTC.

The rearrangement uses TRBV2 and TRBJ2-7, with 10 bases identical to TRBD1. Germline lookup yields CDR1 SNHLY and CDR2 FYNNEI. The CDR3 runs 14 residues. V shed 6 bases, J shed 6 bases, and the junction held 8 bases outside the gene matches. The CDR3 DNA sequence: TGTGCCAGCAGCTCGGGACAGGGGCTGGTCGAGCAGTACTTC. It is translated as CASSSGQGLVEQYF.

This chain links TRBV28 with TRBJ1-1; D gene uncertain. CDR1 is MDHEN, CDR2 SYDVKM, per germline. The CDR3 covers 11 residues. V gave up 5 bases and J gave up 5 bases, with 6 bases separating them. CDR3 DNA sequence: TGTGCCAGCAGTGTGGAGACTGAAGCTTTCTTT. It is translated as CASSVETEAFF.